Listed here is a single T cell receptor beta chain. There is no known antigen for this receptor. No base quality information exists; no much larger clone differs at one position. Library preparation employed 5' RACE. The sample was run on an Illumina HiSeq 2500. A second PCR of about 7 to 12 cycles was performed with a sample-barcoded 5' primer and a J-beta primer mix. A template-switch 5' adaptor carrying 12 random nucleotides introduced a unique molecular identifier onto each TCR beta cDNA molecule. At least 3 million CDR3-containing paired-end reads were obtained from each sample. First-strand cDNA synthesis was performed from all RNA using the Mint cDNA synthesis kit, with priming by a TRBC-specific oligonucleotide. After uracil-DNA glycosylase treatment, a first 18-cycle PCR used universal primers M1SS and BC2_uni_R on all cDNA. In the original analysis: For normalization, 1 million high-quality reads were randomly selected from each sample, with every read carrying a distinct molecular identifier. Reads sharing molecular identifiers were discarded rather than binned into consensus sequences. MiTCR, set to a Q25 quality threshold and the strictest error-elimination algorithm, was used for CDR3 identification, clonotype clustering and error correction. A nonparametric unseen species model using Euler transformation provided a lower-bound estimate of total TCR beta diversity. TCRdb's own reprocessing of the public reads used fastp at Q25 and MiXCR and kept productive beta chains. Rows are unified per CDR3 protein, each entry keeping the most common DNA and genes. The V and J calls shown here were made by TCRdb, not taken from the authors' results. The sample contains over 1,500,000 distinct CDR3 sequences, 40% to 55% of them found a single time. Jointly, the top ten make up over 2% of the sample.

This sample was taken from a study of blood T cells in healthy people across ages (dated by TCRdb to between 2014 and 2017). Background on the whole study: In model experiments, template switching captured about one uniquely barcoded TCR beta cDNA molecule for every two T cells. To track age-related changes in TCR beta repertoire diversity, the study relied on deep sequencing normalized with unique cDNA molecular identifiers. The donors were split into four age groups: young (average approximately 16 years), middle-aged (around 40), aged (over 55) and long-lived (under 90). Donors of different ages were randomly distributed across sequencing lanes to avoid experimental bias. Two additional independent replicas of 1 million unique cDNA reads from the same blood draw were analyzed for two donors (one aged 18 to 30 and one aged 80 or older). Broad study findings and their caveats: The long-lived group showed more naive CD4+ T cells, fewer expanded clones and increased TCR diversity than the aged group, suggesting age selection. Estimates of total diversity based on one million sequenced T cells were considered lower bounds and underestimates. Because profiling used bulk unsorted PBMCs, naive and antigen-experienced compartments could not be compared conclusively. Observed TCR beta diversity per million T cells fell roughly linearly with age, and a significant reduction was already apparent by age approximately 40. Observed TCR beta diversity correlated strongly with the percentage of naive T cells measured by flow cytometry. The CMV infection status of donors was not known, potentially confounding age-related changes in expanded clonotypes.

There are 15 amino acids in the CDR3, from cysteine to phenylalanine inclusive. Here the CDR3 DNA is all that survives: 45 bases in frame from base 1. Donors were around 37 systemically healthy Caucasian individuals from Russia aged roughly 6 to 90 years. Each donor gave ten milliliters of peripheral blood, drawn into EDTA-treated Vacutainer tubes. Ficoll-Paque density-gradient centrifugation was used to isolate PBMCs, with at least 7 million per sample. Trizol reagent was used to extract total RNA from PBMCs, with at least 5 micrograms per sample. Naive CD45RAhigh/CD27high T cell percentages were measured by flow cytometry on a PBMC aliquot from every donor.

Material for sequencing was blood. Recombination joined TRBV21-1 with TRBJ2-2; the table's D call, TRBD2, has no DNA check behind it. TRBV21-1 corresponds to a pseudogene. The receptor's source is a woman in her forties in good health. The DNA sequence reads TGTGCCAATAGGAGGGGAAGGAGATGCACCGGGGAGCTGTTTTTT. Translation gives CANRRGRRCTGELFF.